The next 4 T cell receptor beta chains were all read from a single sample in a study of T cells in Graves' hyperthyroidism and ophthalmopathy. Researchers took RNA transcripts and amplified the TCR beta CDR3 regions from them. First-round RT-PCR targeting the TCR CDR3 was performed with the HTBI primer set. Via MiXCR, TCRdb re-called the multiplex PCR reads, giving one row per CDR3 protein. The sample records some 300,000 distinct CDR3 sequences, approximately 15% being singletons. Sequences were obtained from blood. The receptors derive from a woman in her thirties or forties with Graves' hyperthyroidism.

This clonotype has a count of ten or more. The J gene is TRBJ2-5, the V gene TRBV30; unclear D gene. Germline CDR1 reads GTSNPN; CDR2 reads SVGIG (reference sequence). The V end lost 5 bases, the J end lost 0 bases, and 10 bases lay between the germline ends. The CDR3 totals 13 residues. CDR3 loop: CAWRVTYQETQYF. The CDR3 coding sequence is TGTGCCTGGCGGGTGACCTACCAAGAGACCCAGTACTTC.

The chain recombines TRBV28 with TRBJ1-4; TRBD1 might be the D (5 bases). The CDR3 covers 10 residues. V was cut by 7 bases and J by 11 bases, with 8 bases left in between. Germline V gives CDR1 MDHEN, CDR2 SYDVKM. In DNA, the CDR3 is TGTGCCAGCAAACGGGGGAAACTGTTTTTT. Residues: CASKRGKLFF.

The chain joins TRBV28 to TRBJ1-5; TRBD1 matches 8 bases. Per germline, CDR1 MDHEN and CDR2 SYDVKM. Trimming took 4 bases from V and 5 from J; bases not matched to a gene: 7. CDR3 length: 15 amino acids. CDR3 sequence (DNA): TGTGCCAGCAGTTCGGCGGACAGGGTTTATCAGCCCCAGCATTTT. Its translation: CASSSADRVYQPQHF.

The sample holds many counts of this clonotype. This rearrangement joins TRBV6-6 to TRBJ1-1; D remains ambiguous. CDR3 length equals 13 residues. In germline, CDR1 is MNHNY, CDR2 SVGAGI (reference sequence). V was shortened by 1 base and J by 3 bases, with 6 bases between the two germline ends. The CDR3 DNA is TGTGCCAGCAGTTACTACCGGGACACTGAAGCTTTCTTT. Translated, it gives CASSYYRDTEAFF.